Below are 31 T cell receptor beta chains sequenced from a single sample in a study of shared clonotypes between healthy human individuals. Libraries were prepared by immunoSEQ multiplex PCR; TCRdb keeps only in-frame clonotypes and omits some of them. The sample yields about 680,000 clones, approximately 90% seen once. Terminally differentiated effector memory CD45RA+ cells were excluded from the naive CD8 cells, which were CD45RO-negative and positively selected for CCR7. Sequencing input: naive CD8+ T cells sorted from blood. Source of these receptors: a man in his thirties or forties in good health.

V usage is TRBV27 and J usage is TRBJ2-1; 7 nucleotides align to TRBD1. The CDR3 has 14 amino acids. Germline CDR1 and CDR2: MNHEY and SMNVEV (reference sequence). Trimming cost V 4 bases and J 5 bases; bases outside gene matches: 5. The DNA of the CDR3 is TGTGCCAGCAGTTGGGGGACAGCTAACAATGAGCAGTTCTTC. Protein product: CASSWGTANNEQFF.

The CDR3 DNA is TGTGCCAGTAGTACACCCGGGACAGCCAAAAACTCCTACAATGAGCAGTTCTTC. Translated: CASSTPGTAKNSYNEQFF. This sequence joins TRBV19 and TRBJ2-1, with TRBD1 matching 7 bases. V shed 4 bases and J 0 bases; nucleotides not matched to a gene: 12. This CDR3 has 18 residues. Germline-derived CDR1 and CDR2 are LNHDA and SQIVND (reference sequence).

About this clone: Within the sample, other DNA sequences also encode this same CDR3. The V and J genes are TRBV7-3 and TRBJ2-1, with 10 nucleotides matching TRBD2. CDR3 length: 15 amino acids. Germline CDR1 is SGHTA and CDR2 is FQGTGA. V was pared by 4 bases and J by 6 bases, with 6 bases of the junction left unmatched. CDR3 DNA sequence: TGTGCCAGCAGCTCCTTAGCGGGAGGCTCCAATGAGCAGTTCTTC. This encodes CASSSLAGGSNEQFF. Based on the CDR3 plus reference TRBV7-3 and TRBJ2-1, the full variable domain is GAGVSQTPSNKVTEKGKYVELRCDPISGHTALYWYRQSLGQGPEFLIYFQGTGAADDSGLPNDRFFAVRPEGSVSTLKIQRTERGDSAVYLCASSSLAGGSNEQFFGPGTRLTVL.

The rearrangement joins TRBV29-1 to TRBJ2-2; D is unclear. Germline CDR1 reads SQVTM; CDR2 reads ANQGSEA. The V end was cut by 2 bases, the J end by 8 bases, with 12 bases between. This CDR3 has 13 amino acids. DNA of the CDR3: TGCAGCGTTGAAACGAACCAGAAAGGGGAGCTGTTTTTT. Protein: CSVETNQKGELFF.

The DNA for the CDR3 is TGCAGCGTTGAAGATCCGGGTTTCAGCTCCTACGAGCAGTACTTC. Amino acids: CSVEDPGFSSYEQYF. The chain has TRBV29-1 and TRBJ2-7; D is uncertain. The V and J ends lost 0 bases and 0 bases respectively, with 12 bases between them. CDR1 is SQVTM, CDR2 ANQGSEA, per germline. The CDR3 has 15 residues.

V and J are TRBV7-9 and TRBJ2-2; 9 bases match TRBD2. This CDR3 region has 15 residues. The V segment lost 2 bases and the J segment 5 bases; nucleotides outside the gene matches: 3. The germline CDR1 and CDR2 sequences are SEHNR and FQNEAQ (reference sequence). The CDR3 region has the DNA TGTGCCAGCAGCTTACTAGCGGGAAAGACCGGGGAGCTGTTTTTT. This codes for CASSLLAGKTGELFF.

V is TRBV28 and J is TRBJ1-1; D is undetermined. This CDR3 contains 13 residues. V gave up 5 bases and J gave up 0 bases, with 7 bases separating them. In germline, CDR1 is MDHEN, CDR2 SYDVKM. CDR3 sequence (DNA): TGTGCCAGCAGTCCTAAAATGAACACTGAAGCTTTCTTT. Amino acids: CASSPKMNTEAFF.

This clone came up once. The J gene is TRBJ2-2, the V gene TRBV10-3; TRBD1 matches 8 bases. The CDR3 covers 13 residues. Per germline, CDR1 ENHRY and CDR2 SYGVKD. V lost 8 bases, J lost 4 bases, and 3 bases stayed unmatched. CDR3 residues: CAIGQGPTGELFF. Here the CDR3 DNA reads TGTGCCATCGGACAGGGACCCACCGGGGAGCTGTTTTTT.

This clone was found once. The CDR3 DNA is TGTGCCATCGAAGACAATGAGCAGTTCTTC. Protein: CAIEDNEQFF. V usage is TRBV6-1 and J usage is TRBJ2-1; no clear D. V dropped 10 bases and J dropped 5 bases, with 6 bases sitting between them. Germline CDR1 is MNHNS and CDR2 is SASEGT. The CDR3 extends over 10 amino acids.

This clone was seen just once. The chain is built from TRBV10-3 and TRBJ2-7, with D possibly being TRBD2 (6 bases). V gave up 4 bases and J gave up 3 bases, with 16 bases separating them. Germline values: CDR1 ENHRY, CDR2 SYGVKD. The CDR3 spans 15 residues. The CDR3 coding sequence is TGTGCCATCAGTGCACTTCCGGAGGGAAGCTACGAGCAGTACTTC. Amino acids: CAISALPEGSYEQYF.

This chain uses TRBV12-5 with TRBJ2-1; D unresolved. The CDR3 consists of 13 residues. The ends were cut back, 5 bases at V and 9 bases at J, with 14 bases in the middle. Germline CDR1 and CDR2: LGHNT and FRNRAP. CDR3: CASGPPLGSEQFF. The CDR3 region has the DNA TGTGCTAGTGGTCCCCCGCTAGGCAGTGAGCAGTTCTTC.

V is TRBV28 and J is TRBJ1-2, with 8 bases fitting TRBD1. The CDR3 extends over 18 amino acids. Germline CDR1 and CDR2: MDHEN and SYDVKM. J was trimmed by 3 bases and V by 5 bases; bases with no gene match: 17. This CDR3 is CASSHLTGGTLYDYGYTF. The CDR3 DNA reads TGTGCCAGCAGTCATCTTACAGGGGGGACTCTGTACGACTATGGCTACACCTTC.

A remark on this clone: The sample carries other DNA sequences with the same CDR3. This chain uses TRBV2 with TRBJ2-7; D unresolved. Trimming pared 3 bases from V and 2 bases from J, leaving 8 bases between. The CDR3 totals 13 residues. Germline V gives CDR1 SNHLY, CDR2 FYNNEI. The CDR3: CASSEPGTYEQYF. In DNA form, the CDR3 reads TGTGCCAGCAGTGAGCCAGGTACCTACGAGCAGTACTTC.

This rearrangement joins TRBV27 to TRBJ2-3, with 7 bases that match TRBD2. Unmatched junction bases numbered 21, after V lost 3 bases and J lost 6 bases. CDR3 length: 19 residues. Germline CDR1 reads MNHEY; CDR2 reads SMNVEV (reference sequence). CDR3: CASSFYYEPGLGGFDTQYF. For the CDR3, the DNA is TGTGCCAGCAGTTTCTATTACGAACCCGGACTAGGTGGGTTTGATACGCAGTATTTT.

The CDR3 sequence is CASSQEVAGGTSRGTQYF. Written as DNA, the CDR3 is TGCGCCAGCAGCCAAGAAGTAGCGGGAGGTACCAGTCGGGGGACCCAGTACTTC. The V gene is TRBV4-3, the J gene TRBJ2-5; the match to TRBD2 covers 10 bases. Germline assignment: CDR1 LGHNA and CDR2 YSLEER. Trimming took 0 bases from V and 7 from J; bases not matched to a gene: 14. This CDR3 contains 18 residues.

This clone showed up just once. This chain connects TRBV6-6 to TRBJ1-1, with D possibly being TRBD1 (5 bases). CDR1 is MNHNY and CDR2 is SVGAGI in the germline V gene (reference sequence). With 8 bases removed from V and 5 bases from J, the gap between germline ends came to 12 bases. The CDR3 has 12 amino acids. CDR3 sequence reads: CASGHQRTEAFF. In nucleotides, the CDR3 is TGTGCCAGCGGACACCAGAGGACTGAAGCTTTCTTT.

The chain employs TRBV13 and TRBJ2-1, with 12 bases that match TRBD2. Per the germline V gene, CDR1 is PRHDT and CDR2 is FYEKMQ (reference sequence). The CDR3 is 16 amino acids. The V and J ends lost 3 bases and 7 bases, in that order; junction bases with no gene match: 7. The CDR3 loop is CASSLAPSGRGNEQFF. The CDR3 DNA is TGTGCCAGCAGCTTGGCACCTAGCGGGAGGGGTAATGAGCAGTTCTTC.

The V call is TRBV6-6, the J call TRBJ2-7; 9 positions agree with TRBD1. Germline lookup yields CDR1 MNHNY and CDR2 SVGAGI (reference sequence). The CDR3 length is 14 residues. After removal of 2 bases from V and 3 bases from J, the junction contained 2 bases not matched to a gene. The CDR3: CASSYRDRDYEQYF. The CDR3 nucleotides are TGTGCCAGCAGTTACCGGGACAGGGACTACGAGCAGTACTTC.

Here the CDR3 reads CASSPGGTGIDEQFF. The CDR3 DNA follows: TGTGCCAGCAGTCCCGGGGGCACCGGGATCGATGAGCAGTTCTTC. The V gene is TRBV28, the J gene TRBJ2-1; TRBD1 or TRBD2 may be the D gene (6 bases each). The CDR3 runs 15 residues. The germline V gene has CDR1 MDHEN and CDR2 SYDVKM. Trimming shortened V by 5 bases and J by 8 bases, and 19 bases separated the two germline ends.

A few counts support this clone. The chain employs TRBV15 and TRBJ2-2; tentatively, D is TRBD2 (6 bases). The germline V gene encodes CDR1 LNHNV and CDR2 YYDKDF (reference sequence). This CDR3 spans 14 amino acids. Trimming stripped 9 bases from V and 0 bases from J, with 11 bases between. The CDR3 nucleotides are TGTGCCACGGGGGAGGCCGCGAACACCGGGGAGCTGTTTTTT. Translating it yields CATGEAANTGELFF. The variable domain in full, completed from reference TRBV15 and TRBJ2-2, reads DAMVIQNPRYQVTQFGKPVTLSCSQTLNHNVMYWYQQKSSQAPKLLFHYYDKDFNNEADTPDNFQSRRPNTSFCFLDIRSPGLGDTAMYLCATGEAANTGELFFGEGSRLTVL.

The V call is TRBV7-9, the J call TRBJ1-1; 8 bases align to TRBD1. Germline-derived CDR1 and CDR2 are SEHNR and FQNEAQ (reference sequence). V was pared by 4 bases and J by 11 bases, with 3 bases of the junction left unmatched. The CDR3 consists of 11 residues. The CDR3 protein is CASSSGGGAFF. The DNA of the CDR3 is TGTGCCAGCAGCTCAGGGGGCGGTGCTTTCTTT. The full variable domain, its missing parts supplied by reference TRBV7-9 and TRBJ1-1, is DTGVSQNPRHKITKRGQNVTFRCDPISEHNRLYWYRQTLGQGPEFLTYFQNEAQLEKSRLLSDRFSAERPKGSFSTLEIQRTEQGDSAMYLCASSSGGGAFFGQGTRLTVV.

This chain uses TRBV27 with TRBJ2-1; TRBD2 matches at 8 bases. The V segment lost 0 bases and the J segment 4 bases; nucleotides outside the gene matches: 14. The CDR3 totals 19 residues. CDR1 and CDR2 (germline): MNHEY, SMNVEV (reference sequence). CDR3 sequence reads: CASSLSIGIGGLAYNEQFF. In DNA, the CDR3 is TGTGCCAGCAGTTTATCGATTGGGATAGGAGGACTAGCATACAATGAGCAGTTCTTC.

The CDR3 DNA reads as TGTGCCAGCTCACCGGTCGGGGGAAGGGGCACTGAAGCTTTCTTT. This gives the protein CASSPVGGRGTEAFF. V gene TRBV18 combines with J gene TRBJ1-1; D might be TRBD1 (5 bases). Germline assignment: CDR1 KGHSH and CDR2 LQKENI. Trimming cost V 3 bases and J 4 bases, with 15 bases left between them. This CDR3 spans 15 amino acids.

The rearrangement joins TRBV7-9 to TRBJ2-1, with a possible D match to TRBD2 (5 bases). V was shortened by 4 bases and J by 3 bases, with 25 bases between the two germline ends. The CDR3 length is 19 residues. Looked up from germline, CDR1 is SEHNR and CDR2 is FQNEAQ (reference sequence). For the CDR3, the DNA is TGTGCCAGCAGCTCGACTACCATACAACCTTCGGCATACTACAATGAGCAGTTCTTC. As protein: CASSSTTIQPSAYYNEQFF.

This chain joins TRBV27 and TRBJ1-4, with TRBD1 as a possible D gene (6 bases). The CDR3 length is 13 residues. The germline V gene encodes CDR1 MNHEY and CDR2 SMNVEV (reference sequence). V lost 8 bases and J 2 bases, leaving 9 bases between the germline ends. The DNA of the CDR3 is TGTGCCAGCTCAGGGGTGACTAATGAAAAACTGTTTTTT. This gives the protein CASSGVTNEKLFF.

CDR3 residues: CARSGAGRLYGYTF. CDR3 DNA: TGTGCCAGGTCGGGGGCAGGTCGTCTCTATGGCTACACCTTC. The chain combines TRBV21-1 with TRBJ1-2. TRBV21-1 is deemed a pseudogene. CDR3 length equals 14 residues.

In DNA form, the CDR3 reads TGTGCCAGCAGCCAGGGGATGTCTCCAAAAGAACCGCAGTATTTT. It specifies CASSQGMSPKEPQYF. This sequence joins TRBV9 and TRBJ2-3, with a weak D call TRBD1 (6 bases). The germline V gene has CDR1 SGDLS and CDR2 YYNGEE. Trimming removed 4 bases from V and 10 bases from J, with 22 bases in between. This CDR3 spans 15 amino acids. Variable domain in full (rest from reference TRBV9 and TRBJ2-3): DSGVTQTPKHLITATGQRVTLRCSPRSGDLSVYWYQQSLDQGLQFLIQYYNGEERAKGNILERFSAQQFPDLHSELNLSSLELGDSALYFCASSQGMSPKEPQYFGPGTRLTVL.

V is TRBV15 and J is TRBJ2-7; D remains ambiguous. The germline V and J ends were trimmed by 2 bases and 3 bases, with 14 bases remaining between them. The CDR3 totals 15 residues. From germline, CDR1 is LNHNV and CDR2 YYDKDF (reference sequence). CDR3 DNA sequence: TGTGCCACCAGCAGAATACCTTGGGAAGACTACGAGCAGTACTTC. Protein product: CATSRIPWEDYEQYF.

This chain links TRBV28 with TRBJ1-5; 7 bases match TRBD1. V shed 7 bases and J 5 bases; nucleotides not matched to a gene: 11. The CDR3 extends over 15 amino acids. CDR1 is MDHEN, CDR2 SYDVKM, per germline. CDR3 protein: CASKPGTAGYQPQHF. The DNA of the CDR3 is TGTGCCAGCAAACCCGGGACAGCAGGCTATCAGCCCCAGCATTTT.

Remarks on this clone: Other nucleotide sequences in the sample specify the same CDR3. The rearrangement uses TRBV9 and TRBJ2-1; 13 nucleotides line up with TRBD2. J gave up 3 bases and V 2 bases, and 2 bases lay outside the gene matches. This CDR3 is built from 16 residues. Per germline, CDR1 SGDLS and CDR2 YYNGEE. The CDR3 coding sequence is TGTGCCAGCAGCGTCGGGACTAGCGGGGTCTACAATGAGCAGTTCTTC. Its translation: CASSVGTSGVYNEQFF.

The chain couples TRBV11-3 to TRBJ2-7, with 13 bases fitting TRBD2. Trimming took 3 bases from V and 7 from J; bases not matched to a gene: 6. The CDR3 runs 15 residues. In germline, CDR1 is SGHNT, CDR2 YENEEA. The CDR3 nucleotides read TGTGCCAGCAGCTTCGCGCCGGGACTAGCGGGGGAGCAGTACTTC. It encodes CASSFAPGLAGEQYF.